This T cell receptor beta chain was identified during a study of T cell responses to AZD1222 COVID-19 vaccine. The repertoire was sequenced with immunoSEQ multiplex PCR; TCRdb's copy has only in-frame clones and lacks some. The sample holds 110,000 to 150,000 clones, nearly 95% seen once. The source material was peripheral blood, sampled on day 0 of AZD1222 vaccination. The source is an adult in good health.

Here the CDR3 reads CASSHRWGHGYTF. The DNA of the CDR3 is TGTGCCAGCAGTCATAGATGGGGCCATGGCTACACCTTC. The V call is TRBV12-3 or TRBV12-4, the J call TRBJ1-2, with a weak D call TRBD1 (5 bases). This CDR3 is 13 amino acids long. Trimming stripped 5 bases from V and 6 bases from J, with 13 bases between.